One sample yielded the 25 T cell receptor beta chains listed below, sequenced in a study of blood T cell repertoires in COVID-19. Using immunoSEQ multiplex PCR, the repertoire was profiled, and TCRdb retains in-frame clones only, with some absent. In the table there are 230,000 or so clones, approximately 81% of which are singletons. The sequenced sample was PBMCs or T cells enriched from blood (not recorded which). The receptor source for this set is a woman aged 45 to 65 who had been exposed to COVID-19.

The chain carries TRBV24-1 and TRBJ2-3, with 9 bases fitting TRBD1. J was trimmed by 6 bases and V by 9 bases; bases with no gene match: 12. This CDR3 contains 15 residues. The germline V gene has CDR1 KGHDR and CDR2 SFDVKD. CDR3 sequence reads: CATGPTTGGADTQYF. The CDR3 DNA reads TGTGCCACCGGACCGACGACAGGGGGGGCCGATACGCAGTATTTT.

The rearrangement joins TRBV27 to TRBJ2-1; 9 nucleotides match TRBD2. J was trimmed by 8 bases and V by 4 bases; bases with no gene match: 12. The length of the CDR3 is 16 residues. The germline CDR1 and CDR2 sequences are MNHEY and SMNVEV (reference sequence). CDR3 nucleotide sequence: TGTGCCAGCAGTTGGGGCCCGAGCGGGGGGACATATGAGCAGTTCTTC. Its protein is CASSWGPSGGTYEQFF.

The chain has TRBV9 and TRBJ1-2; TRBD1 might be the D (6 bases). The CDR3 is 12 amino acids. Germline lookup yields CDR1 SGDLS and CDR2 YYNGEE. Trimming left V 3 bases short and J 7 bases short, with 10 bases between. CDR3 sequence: CASSGLRGGYTF. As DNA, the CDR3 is TGTGCCAGCAGCGGACTCAGGGGTGGCTACACCTTC.

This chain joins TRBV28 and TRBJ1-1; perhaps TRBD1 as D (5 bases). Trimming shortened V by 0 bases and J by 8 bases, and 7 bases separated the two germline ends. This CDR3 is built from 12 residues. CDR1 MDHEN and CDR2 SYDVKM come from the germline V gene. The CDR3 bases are TGTGCCAGCAGTTTATGGGGGGGAGAAGCTTTCTTT. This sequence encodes CASSLWGGEAFF.

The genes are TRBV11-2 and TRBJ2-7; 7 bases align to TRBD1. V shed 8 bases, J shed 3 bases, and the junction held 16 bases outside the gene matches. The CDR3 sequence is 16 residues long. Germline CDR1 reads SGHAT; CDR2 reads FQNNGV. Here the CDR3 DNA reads TGTGCCAGCTCTAGGGATAAGGACAGGACACGCTACGAGCAGTACTTC. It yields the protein CASSRDKDRTRYEQYF.

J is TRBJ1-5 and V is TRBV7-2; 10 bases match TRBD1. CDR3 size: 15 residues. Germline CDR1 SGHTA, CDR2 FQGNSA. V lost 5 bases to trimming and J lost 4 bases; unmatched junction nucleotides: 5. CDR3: CASSPPGQGNQPQHF. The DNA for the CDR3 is TGTGCCAGCAGCCCGCCGGGACAGGGGAATCAGCCCCAGCATTTT.

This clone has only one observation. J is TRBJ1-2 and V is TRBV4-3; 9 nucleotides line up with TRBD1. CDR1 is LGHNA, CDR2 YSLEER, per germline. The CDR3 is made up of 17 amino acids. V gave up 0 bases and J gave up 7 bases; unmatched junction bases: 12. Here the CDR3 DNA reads TGCGCCAGCAGCCAAGATCCCGTTGGGGACAGGGCGGGTGGCTACACCTTC. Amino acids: CASSQDPVGDRAGGYTF.

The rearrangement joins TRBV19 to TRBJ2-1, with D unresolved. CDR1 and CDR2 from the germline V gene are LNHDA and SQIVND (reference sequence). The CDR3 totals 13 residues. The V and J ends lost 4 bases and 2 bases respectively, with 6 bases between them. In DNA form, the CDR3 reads TGTGCCAGTAGTACGACTCCCTACAATGAGCAGTTCTTC. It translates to CASSTTPYNEQFF.

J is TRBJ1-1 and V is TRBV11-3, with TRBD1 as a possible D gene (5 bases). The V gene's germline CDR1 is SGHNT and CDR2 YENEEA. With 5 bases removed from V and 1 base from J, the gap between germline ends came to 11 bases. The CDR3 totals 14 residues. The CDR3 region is CASSRGQGNTEAFF. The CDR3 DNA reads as TGTGCCAGCAGCAGAGGACAAGGGAACACTGAAGCTTTCTTT.

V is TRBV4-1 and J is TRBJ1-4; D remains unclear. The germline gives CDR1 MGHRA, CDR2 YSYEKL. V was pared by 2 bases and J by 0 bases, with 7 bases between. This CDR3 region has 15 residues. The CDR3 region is CASSQWQTTNEKLFF. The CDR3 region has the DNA TGCGCCAGCAGCCAATGGCAGACAACTAATGAAAAACTGTTTTTT.

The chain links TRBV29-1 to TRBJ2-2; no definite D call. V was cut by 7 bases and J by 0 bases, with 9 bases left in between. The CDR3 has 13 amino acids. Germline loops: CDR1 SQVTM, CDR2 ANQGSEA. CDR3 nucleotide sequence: TGCAGCGCTAGTACAGCGAACACCGGGGAGCTGTTTTTT. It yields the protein CSASTANTGELFF.

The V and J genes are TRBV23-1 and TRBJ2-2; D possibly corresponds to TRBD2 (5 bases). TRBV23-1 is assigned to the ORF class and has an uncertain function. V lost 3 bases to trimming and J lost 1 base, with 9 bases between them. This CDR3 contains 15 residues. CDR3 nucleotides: TGCGCCAGCAGTCATCGGGGAAAGAACACCGGGGAGCTGTTTTTT. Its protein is CASSHRGKNTGELFF.

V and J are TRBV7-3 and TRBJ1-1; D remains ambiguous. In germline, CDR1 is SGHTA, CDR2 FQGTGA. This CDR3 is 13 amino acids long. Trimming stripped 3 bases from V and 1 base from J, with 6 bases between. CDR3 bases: TGTGCCAGCAGCTTCTCGGGGAACACTGAAGCTTTCTTT. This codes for CASSFSGNTEAFF. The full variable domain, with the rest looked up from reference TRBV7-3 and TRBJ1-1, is GAGVSQTPSNKVTEKGKYVELRCDPISGHTALYWYRQSLGQGPEFLIYFQGTGAADDSGLPNDRFFAVRPEGSVSTLKIQRTERGDSAVYLCASSFSGNTEAFFGQGTRLTVV.

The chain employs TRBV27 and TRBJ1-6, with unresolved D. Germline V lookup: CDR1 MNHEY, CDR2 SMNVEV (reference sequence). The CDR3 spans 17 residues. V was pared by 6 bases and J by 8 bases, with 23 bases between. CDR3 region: CASRLLRGPINYSPLHF. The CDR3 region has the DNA TGTGCCAGCAGACTCCTAAGAGGCCCAATAAACTATTCACCCCTCCACTTT.

The CDR3 DNA follows: TGTGCCAGCAGTTCTGTCCAACGGTTGACCGGGGAGCTGTTTTTT. It codes for CASSSVQRLTGELFF. V usage is TRBV28 and J usage is TRBJ2-2; no definite D call. The CDR3 totals 15 residues. The V and J ends lost 4 bases and 5 bases respectively, with 14 bases between them. Per germline, CDR1 MDHEN and CDR2 SYDVKM.

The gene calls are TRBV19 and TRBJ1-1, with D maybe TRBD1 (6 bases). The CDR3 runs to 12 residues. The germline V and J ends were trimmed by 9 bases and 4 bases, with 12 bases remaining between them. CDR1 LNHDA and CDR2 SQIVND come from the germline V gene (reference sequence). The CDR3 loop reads CASATGSTEAFF. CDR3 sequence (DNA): TGTGCCAGCGCTACAGGGTCCACTGAAGCTTTCTTT. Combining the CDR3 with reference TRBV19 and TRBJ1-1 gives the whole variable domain DGGITQSPKYLFRKEGQNVTLSCEQNLNHDAMYWYRQDPGQGLRLIYYSQIVNDFQKGDIAEGYSVSREKKESFPLTVTSAQKNPTAFYLCASATGSTEAFFGQGTRLTVV.

Written as DNA, the CDR3 is TGTGCCAGCTCACCCTTCCCCGGGGATGAGCAGTTCTTC. Its translation: CASSPFPGDEQFF. The V gene is TRBV18, the J gene TRBJ2-1; possibly TRBD2 for D (5 bases). The CDR3 has 13 residues. Germline CDR1 KGHSH, CDR2 LQKENI. Trimming left V 3 bases short and J 8 bases short, with 11 bases between. Full variable domain (rest looked up from reference TRBV18 and TRBJ2-1): NAGVMQNPRHLVRRRGQEARLRCSPMKGHSHVYWYRQLPEEGLKFMVYLQKENIIDESGMPKERFSAEFPKEGPSILRIQQVVRGDSAAYFCASSPFPGDEQFFGPGTRLTVL.

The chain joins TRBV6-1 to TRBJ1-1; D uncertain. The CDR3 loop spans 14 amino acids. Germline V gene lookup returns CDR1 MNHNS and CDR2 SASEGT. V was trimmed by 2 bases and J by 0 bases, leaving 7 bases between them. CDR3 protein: CASSERRLNTEAFF. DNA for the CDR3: TGTGCCAGCAGTGAAAGGCGGTTGAACACTGAAGCTTTCTTT.

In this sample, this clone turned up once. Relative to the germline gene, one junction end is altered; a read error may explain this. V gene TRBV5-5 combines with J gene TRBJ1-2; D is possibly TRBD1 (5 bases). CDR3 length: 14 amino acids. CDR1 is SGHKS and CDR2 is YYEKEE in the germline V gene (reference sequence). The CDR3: CASSLAGEYYGYTF. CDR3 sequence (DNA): TGTGCCAGCAGCTTGGCGGGGGAGTACTACGGCTACACCTTC.

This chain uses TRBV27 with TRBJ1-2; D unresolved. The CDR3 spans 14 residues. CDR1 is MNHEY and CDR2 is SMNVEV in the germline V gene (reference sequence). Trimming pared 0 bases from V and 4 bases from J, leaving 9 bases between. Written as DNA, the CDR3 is TGTGCCAGCAGTTTATCCCTGTCGGGCTATGGCTACACCTTC. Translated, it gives CASSLSLSGYGYTF.

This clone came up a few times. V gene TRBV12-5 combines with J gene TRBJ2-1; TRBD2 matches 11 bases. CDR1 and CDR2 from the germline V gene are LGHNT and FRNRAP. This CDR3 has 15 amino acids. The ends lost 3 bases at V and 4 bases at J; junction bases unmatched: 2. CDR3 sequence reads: CASGFGTSGYNEQFF. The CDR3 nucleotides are TGTGCTAGTGGTTTCGGGACTAGCGGATACAATGAGCAGTTCTTC.

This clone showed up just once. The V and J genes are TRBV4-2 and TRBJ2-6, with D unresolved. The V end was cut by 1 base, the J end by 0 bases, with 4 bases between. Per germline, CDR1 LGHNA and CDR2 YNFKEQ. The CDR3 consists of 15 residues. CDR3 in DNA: TGTGCCAGCAGCCAAGTCCGCTCTGGGGCCAACGTCCTGACTTTC. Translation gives CASSQVRSGANVLTF.

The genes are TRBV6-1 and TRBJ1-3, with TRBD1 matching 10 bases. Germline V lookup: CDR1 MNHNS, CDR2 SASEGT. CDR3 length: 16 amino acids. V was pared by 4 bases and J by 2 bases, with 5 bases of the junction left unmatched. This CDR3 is CASSVMGQGTGNTIYF. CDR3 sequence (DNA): TGTGCCAGCAGTGTCATGGGACAGGGGACTGGAAACACCATATATTTT.

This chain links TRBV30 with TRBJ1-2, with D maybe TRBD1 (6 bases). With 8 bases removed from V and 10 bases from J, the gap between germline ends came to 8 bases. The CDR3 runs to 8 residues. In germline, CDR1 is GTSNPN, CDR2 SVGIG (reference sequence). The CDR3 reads CAGGAYTF. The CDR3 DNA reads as TGTGCCGGGGGGGCCTACACCTTC.

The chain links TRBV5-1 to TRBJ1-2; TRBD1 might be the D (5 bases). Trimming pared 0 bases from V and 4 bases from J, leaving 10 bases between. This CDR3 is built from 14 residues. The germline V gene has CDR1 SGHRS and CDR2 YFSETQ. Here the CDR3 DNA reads TGCGCCAGCAGCTTGGCCAATGGGGCCTATGGCTACACCTTC. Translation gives CASSLANGAYGYTF.